The clone carrying this T cell receptor (beta chain) came up once. The antigen is undetermined. This sample was included in a study of cytomegalovirus exposure and HLA in healthy donors. General study findings and limits: According to the study, some 160 TCR beta chains were cytomegalovirus-associated.

Primers: 60 Vbeta forward and 13 Jbeta reverse. Data came from immunoSEQ multiplex PCR; TCRdb stores just in-frame clones and leaves some out. The table lists some 200,000 clones, approximately 70% of them singletons. The V gene's germline CDR1 is MNHEY and CDR2 SVGAGI. The CDR3 is 14 amino acids. Trimming removed 2 bases at V and 8 bases at J, with 15 bases between. The chain couples TRBV6-5 to TRBJ1-2; a weak D match, TRBD1 (5 bases). The specimen sequenced was PBMCs. This sequence was found in a middle-aged man in good health and CMV-seropositive. This chain's CDR3 is CASSYPNSGSGYTF. The CDR3 nucleotides read TGTGCCAGCAGTTACCCTAATTCAGGGTCGGGCTACACCTTC.